Below, 12 T cell receptor beta chains from the same sample are listed, as sequenced in a study of CD8 T cells in Susac syndrome. Random hexamers served to reverse transcribe roughly 0.5 to 1 ug RNA. TCRdb fed the immunoSEQ multiplex PCR reads into MiXCR, producing one record per CDR3 protein. The sample shows some 300,000 distinct CDR3 sequences, 89% of them seen only once. What was sequenced was CD8+ T cells from PBMCs. The receptors originated from a human donor with multiple sclerosis.

The gene calls are TRBV28 and TRBJ2-1, with 7 bases fitting TRBD1. CDR1 and CDR2 (germline): MDHEN, SYDVKM. Losses at the gene ends were 3 bases for V and 6 bases for J; bases not matched to a gene: 8. This CDR3 has 15 amino acids. As DNA, the CDR3 is TGTGCCAGCAGTTTCAGGGGGACCCCGGGCAATGAGCAGTTCTTC. Protein: CASSFRGTPGNEQFF. Complete variable domain (other parts from reference TRBV28 and TRBJ2-1): DVKVTQSSRYLVKRTGEKVFLECVQDMDHENMFWYRQDPGLGLRLIYFSYDVKMKEKGDIPEGYSVSREKKERFSLILESASTNQTSMYLCASSFRGTPGNEQFFGPGTRLTVL.

Points on this clonotype: The junction shows a germline mismatch at one end, possibly a read error. The genes are TRBV7-3 and TRBJ2-2, with 7 bases lining up with TRBD2. From germline, CDR1 is SGHTA and CDR2 FQGTGA. This CDR3 is 16 amino acids long. CDR3 coding DNA: TGTGCCAGCAGCCTAACTCCTAGCGGAACCACCGGGGAGCTGTTTTTT. Its protein product is CASSLTPSGTTGELFF.

V and J are TRBV19 and TRBJ1-2; D is unresolved. The CDR3 is made up of 14 amino acids. Trimming pared 5 bases from V and 4 bases from J, leaving 14 bases between. Germline CDR1 reads LNHDA; CDR2 reads SQIVND (reference sequence). The CDR3 DNA is TGTGCCAGTAGTGGCACCGGGATAGCCTATGGCTACACCTTC. Its protein product is CASSGTGIAYGYTF. The whole variable domain, remainder taken from reference TRBV19 and TRBJ1-2, is DGGITQSPKYLFRKEGQNVTLSCEQNLNHDAMYWYRQDPGQGLRLIYYSQIVNDFQKGDIAEGYSVSREKKESFPLTVTSAQKNPTAFYLCASSGTGIAYGYTFGSGTRLTVV.

This sequence joins TRBV15 and TRBJ2-7, with 8 positions matching TRBD1. J lost 2 bases, V lost 0 bases, and 3 bases had no gene match. The CDR3 runs to 15 residues. Germline V gene sequence: CDR1 LNHNV, CDR2 YYDKDF (reference sequence). The DNA for the CDR3 is TGTGCCACCAGCAGAGACAGGGGGCTAACCTACGAGCAGTACTTC. The encoded protein is CATSRDRGLTYEQYF.

The count of this clonotype is one. The chain carries TRBV9 and TRBJ2-7, with 7 positions matching TRBD2. CDR3 size: 15 residues. Germline CDR1 SGDLS, CDR2 YYNGEE. V dropped 4 bases and J dropped 5; count of bases not matched to a gene: 12. This chain's CDR3 is CASSPRPGGLDEQYF. For the CDR3, the DNA is TGTGCCAGCAGCCCCCGGCCGGGAGGCCTCGACGAGCAGTACTTC.

The chain employs TRBV24-1 and TRBJ2-2; 7 bases align to TRBD1. V lost 4 bases and J lost 5; bases outside the gene matches: 9. The germline gives CDR1 KGHDR, CDR2 SFDVKD. The CDR3 consists of 16 residues. The CDR3 spells CATSELRDSNTGELFF. In nucleotides, the CDR3 is TGTGCCACCAGTGAACTACGGGACAGTAATACCGGGGAGCTGTTTTTT.

The chain joins TRBV28 to TRBJ1-5; a possible D gene is TRBD1 (5 bases). CDR1 is MDHEN and CDR2 is SYDVKM in the germline V gene. This CDR3 comprises 18 residues. Trimming removed 7 bases at V and 0 bases at J, with 22 bases between. CDR3 protein: CASNDGLVLGDSNQPQHF. As DNA, the CDR3 is TGTGCCAGCAACGACGGTTTAGTGCTAGGGGATAGCAATCAGCCCCAGCATTTT.

The chain carries TRBV20-1 and TRBJ2-3; D is ambiguous. Germline V gene lookup returns CDR1 DFQATT and CDR2 SNEGSKA (reference sequence). Between the trimmed V and J ends, which lost 5 bases and 2 bases, there was a span of 14 bases. The CDR3 contains 14 residues. The CDR3 loop is CSAHRVSTTDTQYF. In DNA, the CDR3 is TGCAGTGCTCACCGGGTCTCAACCACAGATACGCAGTATTTT.

This clonotype was seen a single time. The rearrangement links TRBV5-4 to TRBJ2-7; TRBD2 aligns across 11 bases. CDR1 is SGHNT and CDR2 is YYREEE in the germline V gene (reference sequence). The CDR3 covers 15 residues. The V and J ends lost 5 bases and 5 bases, in that order; junction bases with no gene match: 9. Written as DNA, the CDR3 is TGTGCCAGCAGTAGGACTAGCGGGTACACCCACGAGCAGTACTTC. Encoded protein: CASSRTSGYTHEQYF.

The V gene is TRBV19, the J gene TRBJ2-7, with 11 bases aligning to TRBD2. Unmatched junction bases numbered 8, after V lost 1 base and J lost 3 bases. This CDR3 contains 17 residues. Per germline, CDR1 LNHDA and CDR2 SQIVND (reference sequence). The CDR3 here is CASSIVGGTSGNYEQYF. Written as DNA, the CDR3 is TGTGCCAGTAGTATAGTCGGGGGGACTAGCGGAAACTACGAGCAGTACTTC.

The V and J genes are TRBV7-6 and TRBJ2-7; the match to TRBD1 covers 8 bases. V lost 3 bases, J lost 5 bases, and 6 bases stayed unmatched. CDR3 length: 14 amino acids. Germline V CDR1 and CDR2: SGHVS, FNYEAQ. DNA of the CDR3: TGTGCCAGCAGCTTCGGACAGGGCTATGACGAGCAGTACTTC. Translating gives CASSFGQGYDEQYF.

This CDR3 reads CAISESAGGIIDEQFF. Here the CDR3 DNA reads TGTGCCATCAGTGAATCGGCGGGAGGAATTATCGATGAGCAGTTCTTC. The V and J genes are TRBV10-3 and TRBJ2-1, with TRBD2 matching 8 bases. V shed 3 bases, J shed 8 bases, and the junction held 12 bases outside the gene matches. The CDR3 length is 16 residues. Germline CDR1 and CDR2: ENHRY and SYGVKD.